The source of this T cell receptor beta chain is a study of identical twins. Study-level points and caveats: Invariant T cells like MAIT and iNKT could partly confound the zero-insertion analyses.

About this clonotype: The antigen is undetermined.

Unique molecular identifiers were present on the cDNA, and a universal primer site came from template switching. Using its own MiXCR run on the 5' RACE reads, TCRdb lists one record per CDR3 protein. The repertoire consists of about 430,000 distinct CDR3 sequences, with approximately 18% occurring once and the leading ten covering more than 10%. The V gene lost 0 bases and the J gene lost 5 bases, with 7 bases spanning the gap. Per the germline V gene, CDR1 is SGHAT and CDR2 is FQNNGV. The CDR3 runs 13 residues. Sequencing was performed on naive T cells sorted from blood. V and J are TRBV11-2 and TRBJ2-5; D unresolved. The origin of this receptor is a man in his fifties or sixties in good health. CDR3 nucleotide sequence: TGTGCCAGCAGCTTAGAAGTTGTCGAGACCCAGTACTTC. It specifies CASSLEVVETQYF.